This entry concerns a single T cell receptor (beta chain). Its antigen remains unidentified. The data originate from a study of graft-versus-host responses after intestinal transplantation. About the research overall: Each transplant was multivisceral, liver-intestinal, or isolated intestinal.

Trimming left V 2 bases short and J 6 bases short, with 7 bases between. The CDR3 is 12 residues long. Germline assignment: CDR1 MNHNY and CDR2 SVGAGI (reference sequence). Regarding the study as a whole: GvH clones appeared in recipient marrow, some first in ileum or blood.

This table comes from immunoSEQ multiplex PCR, and its TCRdb copy is limited to in-frame clones, with some not included. The sample includes roughly 38,000 clones, nearly 95% of them seen just once. Specimen: unstimulated CD8+ T cells sorted from spleen or lymph node cells, collected before transplant. The gene calls are TRBV6-6 and TRBJ1-2; no firm D call. The sequence came from a human donor who was the organ donor for an intestinal transplant. DNA of the CDR3: TGTGCCAGCAGTTACGGGAAAGATGGCTACACCTTC. This encodes CASSYGKDGYTF.